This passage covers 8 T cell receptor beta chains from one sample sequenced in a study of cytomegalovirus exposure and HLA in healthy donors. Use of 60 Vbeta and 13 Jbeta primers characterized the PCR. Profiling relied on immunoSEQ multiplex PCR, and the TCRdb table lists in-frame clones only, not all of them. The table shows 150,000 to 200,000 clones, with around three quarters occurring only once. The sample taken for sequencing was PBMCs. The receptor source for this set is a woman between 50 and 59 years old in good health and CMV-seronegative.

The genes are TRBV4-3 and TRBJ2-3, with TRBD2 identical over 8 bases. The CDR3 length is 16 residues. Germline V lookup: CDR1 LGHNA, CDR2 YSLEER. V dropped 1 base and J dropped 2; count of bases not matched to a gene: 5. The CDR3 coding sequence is TGCGCCAGCAGCCAAGCTGGCGGGGGGACCACAGATACGCAGTATTTT. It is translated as CASSQAGGGTTDTQYF.

CDR3 sequence: CASSPWDRGASNQPQHF. In nucleotides, the CDR3 is TGTGCCAGCAGTCCCTGGGACAGGGGGGCTAGCAATCAGCCCCAGCATTTT. The rearrangement joins TRBV28 to TRBJ1-5; 11 bases are shared with TRBD1. CDR1 is MDHEN and CDR2 is SYDVKM in the germline V gene. V lost 5 bases and J lost 0; bases outside the gene matches: 6. The CDR3 loop spans 17 amino acids.

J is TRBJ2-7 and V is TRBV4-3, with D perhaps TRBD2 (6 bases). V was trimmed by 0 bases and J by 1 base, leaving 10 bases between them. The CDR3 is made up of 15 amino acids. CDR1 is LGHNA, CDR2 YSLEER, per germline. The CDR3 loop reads CASSQDRTTSYEQYF. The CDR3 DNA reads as TGCGCCAGCAGCCAAGATCGGACTACTTCCTACGAGCAGTACTTC.

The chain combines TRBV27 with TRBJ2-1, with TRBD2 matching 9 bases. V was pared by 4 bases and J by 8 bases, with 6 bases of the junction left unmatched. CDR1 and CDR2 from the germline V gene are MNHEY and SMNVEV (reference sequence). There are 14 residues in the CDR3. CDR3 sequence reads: CASSSQREEDEQFF. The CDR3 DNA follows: TGTGCCAGCAGTTCCCAGCGGGAGGAGGATGAGCAGTTCTTC.

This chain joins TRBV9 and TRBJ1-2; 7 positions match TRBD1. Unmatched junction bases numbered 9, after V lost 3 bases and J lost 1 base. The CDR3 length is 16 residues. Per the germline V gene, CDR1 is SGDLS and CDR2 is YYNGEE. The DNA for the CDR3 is TGTGCCAGCAGCGCGCCAGACAGGGCCGATAACTATGGCTACACCTTC. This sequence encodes CASSAPDRADNYGYTF.

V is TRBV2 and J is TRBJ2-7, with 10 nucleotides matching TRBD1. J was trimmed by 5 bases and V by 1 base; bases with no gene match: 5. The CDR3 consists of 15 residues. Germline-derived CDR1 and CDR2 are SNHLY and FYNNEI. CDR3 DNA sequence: TGTGCCAGCAGTGAAGAGTGGACAGGGGGGCACGAGCAGTACTTC. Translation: CASSEEWTGGHEQYF.

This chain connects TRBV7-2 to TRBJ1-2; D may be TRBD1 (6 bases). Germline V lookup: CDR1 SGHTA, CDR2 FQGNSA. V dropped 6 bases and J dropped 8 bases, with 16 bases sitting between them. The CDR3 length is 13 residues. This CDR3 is CASRPQGTQGYTF. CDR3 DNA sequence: TGTGCCAGCAGACCCCAGGGGACCCAGGGCTACACCTTC.

DNA of the CDR3: TGTGCCAGCAGTTTATCAGGGGGGACAGGGATGAATGAGCAGTTCTTC. Translation: CASSLSGGTGMNEQFF. V and J are TRBV27 and TRBJ2-1; TRBD1 matches 9 bases. V lost 0 bases, J lost 7 bases, and 7 bases stayed unmatched. Germline values: CDR1 MNHEY, CDR2 SMNVEV (reference sequence). The CDR3 runs 16 residues.